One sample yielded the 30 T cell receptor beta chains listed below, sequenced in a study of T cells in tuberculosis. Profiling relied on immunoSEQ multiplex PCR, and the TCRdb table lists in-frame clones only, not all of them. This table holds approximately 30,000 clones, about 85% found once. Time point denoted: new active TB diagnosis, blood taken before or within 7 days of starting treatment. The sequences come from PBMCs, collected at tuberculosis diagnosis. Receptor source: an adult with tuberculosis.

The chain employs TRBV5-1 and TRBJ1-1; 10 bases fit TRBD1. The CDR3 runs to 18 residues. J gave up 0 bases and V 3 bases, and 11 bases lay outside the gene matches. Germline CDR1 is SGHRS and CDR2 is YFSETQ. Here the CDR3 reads CASSSQGQGLRMNTEAFF. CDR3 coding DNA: TGCGCCAGCAGCTCACAGGGACAGGGGTTGAGGATGAACACTGAAGCTTTCTTT. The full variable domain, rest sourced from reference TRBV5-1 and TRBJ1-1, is KAGVTQTPRYLIKTRGQQVTLSCSPISGHRSVSWYQQTPGQGLQFLFEYFSETQRNKGNFPGRFSGRQFSNSRSEMNVSTLELGDSALYLCASSSQGQGLRMNTEAFFGQGTRLTVV.

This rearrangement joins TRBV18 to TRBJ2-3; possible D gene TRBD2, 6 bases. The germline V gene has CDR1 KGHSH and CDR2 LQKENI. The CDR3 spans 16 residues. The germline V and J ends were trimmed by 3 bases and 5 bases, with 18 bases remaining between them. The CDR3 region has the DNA TGTGCCAGCTCACCTGGGACTGCCCGTAGGGTAGATACGCAGTATTTT. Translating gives CASSPGTARRVDTQYF.

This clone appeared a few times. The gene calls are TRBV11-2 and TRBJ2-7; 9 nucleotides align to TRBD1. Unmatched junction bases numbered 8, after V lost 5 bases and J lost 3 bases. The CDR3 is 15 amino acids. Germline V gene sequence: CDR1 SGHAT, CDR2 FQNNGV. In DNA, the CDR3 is TGTGCCAGCAGCCCACAGGGGGCTACGTACTACGAGCAGTACTTC. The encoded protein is CASSPQGATYYEQYF.

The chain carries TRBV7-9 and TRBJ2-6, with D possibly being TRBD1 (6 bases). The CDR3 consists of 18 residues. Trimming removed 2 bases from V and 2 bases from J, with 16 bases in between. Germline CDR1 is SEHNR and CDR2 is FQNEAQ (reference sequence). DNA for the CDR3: TGTGCCAGCAGCTTATCCGGTAGGGGGTCGACTGGGGCCAACGTCCTGACTTTC. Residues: CASSLSGRGSTGANVLTF.

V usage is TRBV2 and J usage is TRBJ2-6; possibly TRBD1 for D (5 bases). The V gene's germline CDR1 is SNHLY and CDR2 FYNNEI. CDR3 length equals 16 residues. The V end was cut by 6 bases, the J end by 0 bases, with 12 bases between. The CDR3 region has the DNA TGTGCCAGCAGCTCGACAGTTCCCTCTGGGGCCAACGTCCTGACTTTC. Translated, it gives CASSSTVPSGANVLTF.

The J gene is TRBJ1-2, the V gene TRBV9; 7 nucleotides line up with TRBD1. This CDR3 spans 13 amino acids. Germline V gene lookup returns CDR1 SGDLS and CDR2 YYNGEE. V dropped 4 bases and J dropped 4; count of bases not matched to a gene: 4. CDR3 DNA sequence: TGTGCCAGCAGCTCCGGGACAGTCTATGGCTACACCTTC. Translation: CASSSGTVYGYTF. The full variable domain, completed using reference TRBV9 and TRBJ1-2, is DSGVTQTPKHLITATGQRVTLRCSPRSGDLSVYWYQQSLDQGLQFLIQYYNGEERAKGNILERFSAQQFPDLHSELNLSSLELGDSALYFCASSSGTVYGYTFGSGTRLTVV.

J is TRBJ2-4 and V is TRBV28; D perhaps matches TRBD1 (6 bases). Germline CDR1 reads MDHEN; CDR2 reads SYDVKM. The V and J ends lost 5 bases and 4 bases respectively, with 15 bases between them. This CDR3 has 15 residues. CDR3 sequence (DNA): TGTGCCAGCAGTCCCTCTTCAGGGGTTAAAAACATTCAGTACTTC. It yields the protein CASSPSSGVKNIQYF.

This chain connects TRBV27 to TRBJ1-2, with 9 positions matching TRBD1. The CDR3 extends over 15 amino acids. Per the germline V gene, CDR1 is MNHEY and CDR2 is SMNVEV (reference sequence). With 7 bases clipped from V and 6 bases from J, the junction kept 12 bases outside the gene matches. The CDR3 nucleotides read TGTGCCAGCACCTCCTTAGGGACAGGGTTGAATGGCTACACCTTC. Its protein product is CASTSLGTGLNGYTF.

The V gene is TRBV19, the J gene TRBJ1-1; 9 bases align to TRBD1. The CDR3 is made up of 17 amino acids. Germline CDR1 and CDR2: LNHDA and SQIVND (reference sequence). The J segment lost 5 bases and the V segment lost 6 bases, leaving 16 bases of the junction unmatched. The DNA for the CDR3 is TGTGCCAGTAGCCCCAGGACAGGGACAGGGATTGGGACTGAAGCTTTCTTT. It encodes CASSPRTGTGIGTEAFF.

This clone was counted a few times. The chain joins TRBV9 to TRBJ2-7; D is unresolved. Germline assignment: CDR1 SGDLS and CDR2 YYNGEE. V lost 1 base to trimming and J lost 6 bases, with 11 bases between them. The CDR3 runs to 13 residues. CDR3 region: CASSVTFNSEQYF. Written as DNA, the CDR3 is TGTGCCAGCAGCGTAACTTTTAATAGCGAGCAGTACTTC. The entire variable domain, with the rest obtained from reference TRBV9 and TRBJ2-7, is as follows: DSGVTQTPKHLITATGQRVTLRCSPRSGDLSVYWYQQSLDQGLQFLIQYYNGEERAKGNILERFSAQQFPDLHSELNLSSLELGDSALYFCASSVTFNSEQYFGPGTRLTVT.

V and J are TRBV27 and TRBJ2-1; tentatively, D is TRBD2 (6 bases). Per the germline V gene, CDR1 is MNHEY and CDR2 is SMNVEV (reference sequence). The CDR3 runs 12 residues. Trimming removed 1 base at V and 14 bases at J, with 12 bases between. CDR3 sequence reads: CASSLLGGSEFF. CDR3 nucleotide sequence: TGTGCCAGCAGTTTATTGGGGGGTTCGGAGTTCTTC.

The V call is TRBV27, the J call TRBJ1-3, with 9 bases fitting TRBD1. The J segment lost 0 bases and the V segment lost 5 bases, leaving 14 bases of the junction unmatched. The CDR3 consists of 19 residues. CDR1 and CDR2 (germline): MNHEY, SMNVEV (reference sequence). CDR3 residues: CASSPVPGTGILSGNTIYF. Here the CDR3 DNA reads TGTGCCAGCAGTCCCGTGCCCGGGACAGGGATTCTCTCTGGAAACACCATATATTTT.

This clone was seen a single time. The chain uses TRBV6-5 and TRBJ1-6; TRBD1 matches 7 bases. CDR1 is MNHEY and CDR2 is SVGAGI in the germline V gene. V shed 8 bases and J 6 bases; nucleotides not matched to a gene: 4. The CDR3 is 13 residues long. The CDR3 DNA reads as TGTGCCAGCTTCAGGGGGTCTAATTCACCCCTCCACTTT. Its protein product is CASFRGSNSPLHF.

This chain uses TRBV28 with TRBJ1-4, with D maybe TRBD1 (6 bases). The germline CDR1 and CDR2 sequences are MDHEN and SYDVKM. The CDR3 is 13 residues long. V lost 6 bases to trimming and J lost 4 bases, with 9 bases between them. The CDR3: CASSGQNNEKLFF. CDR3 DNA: TGTGCCAGCAGCGGACAGAATAATGAAAAACTGTTTTTT.

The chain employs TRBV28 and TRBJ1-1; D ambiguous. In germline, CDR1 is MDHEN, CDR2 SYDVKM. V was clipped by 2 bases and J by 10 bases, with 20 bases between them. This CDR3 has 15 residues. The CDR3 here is CASSLMGEETEAAFF. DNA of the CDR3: TGTGCCAGCAGTTTAATGGGAGAAGAGACCGAGGCAGCTTTCTTT.

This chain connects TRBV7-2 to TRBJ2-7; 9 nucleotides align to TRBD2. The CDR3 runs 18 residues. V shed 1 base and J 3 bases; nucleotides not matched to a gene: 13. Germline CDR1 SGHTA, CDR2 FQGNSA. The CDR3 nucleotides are TGTGCCAGCAGCTTAGAGCGCTGGCCTAGCGGGATCCACTACGAGCAGTACTTC. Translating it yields CASSLERWPSGIHYEQYF.

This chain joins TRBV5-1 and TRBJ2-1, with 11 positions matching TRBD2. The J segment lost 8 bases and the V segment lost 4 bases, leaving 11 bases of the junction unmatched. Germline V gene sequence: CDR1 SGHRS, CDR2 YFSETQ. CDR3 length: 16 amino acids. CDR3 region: CASSDSGLAAVDEQFF. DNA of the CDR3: TGCGCCAGCAGCGATTCGGGACTAGCGGCCGTCGATGAGCAGTTCTTC.

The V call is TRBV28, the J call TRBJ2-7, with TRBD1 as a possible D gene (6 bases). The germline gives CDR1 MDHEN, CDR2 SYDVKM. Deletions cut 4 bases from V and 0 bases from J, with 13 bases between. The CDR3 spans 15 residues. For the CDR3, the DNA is TGTGCCAGCAGTTCACCTACAGGGAGCTCCTACGAGCAGTACTTC. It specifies CASSSPTGSSYEQYF.

Here the CDR3 reads CASSQVPGSGNTIYF. The CDR3 DNA follows: TGCGCCAGCAGCCAAGTCCCGGGTTCTGGAAACACCATATATTTT. V usage is TRBV4-1 and J usage is TRBJ1-3; D is undetermined. Germline CDR1 is MGHRA and CDR2 is YSYEKL. Deletions cut 1 base from V and 1 base from J, with 8 bases between. The CDR3 extends over 15 amino acids.

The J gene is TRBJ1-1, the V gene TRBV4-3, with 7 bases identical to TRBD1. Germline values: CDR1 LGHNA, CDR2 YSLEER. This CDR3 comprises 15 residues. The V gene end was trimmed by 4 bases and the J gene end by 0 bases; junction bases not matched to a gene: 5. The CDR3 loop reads CASSPTQGMNTEAFF. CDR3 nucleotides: TGCGCCAGCAGCCCCACACAGGGGATGAACACTGAAGCTTTCTTT.

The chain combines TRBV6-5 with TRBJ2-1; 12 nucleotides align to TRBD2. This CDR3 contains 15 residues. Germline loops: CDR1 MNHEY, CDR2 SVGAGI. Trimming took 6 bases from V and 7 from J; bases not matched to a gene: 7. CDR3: CASRLTSGSPNEQFF. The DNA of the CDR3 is TGTGCCAGCAGATTGACTAGCGGGAGTCCGAATGAGCAGTTCTTC.

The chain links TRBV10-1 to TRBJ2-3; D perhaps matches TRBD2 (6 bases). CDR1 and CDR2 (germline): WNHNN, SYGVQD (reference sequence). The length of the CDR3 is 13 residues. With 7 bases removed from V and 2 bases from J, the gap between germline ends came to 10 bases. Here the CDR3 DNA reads TGCGCCAGCAACGTAGCGGTCACAGATACGCAGTATTTT. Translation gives CASNVAVTDTQYF.

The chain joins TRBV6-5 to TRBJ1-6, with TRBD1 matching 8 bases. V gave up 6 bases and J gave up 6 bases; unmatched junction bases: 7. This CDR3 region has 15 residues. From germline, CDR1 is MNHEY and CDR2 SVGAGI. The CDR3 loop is CASRARGRGNSPLHF. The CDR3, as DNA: TGTGCCAGCAGAGCCAGGGGGCGCGGTAATTCACCCCTCCACTTT.

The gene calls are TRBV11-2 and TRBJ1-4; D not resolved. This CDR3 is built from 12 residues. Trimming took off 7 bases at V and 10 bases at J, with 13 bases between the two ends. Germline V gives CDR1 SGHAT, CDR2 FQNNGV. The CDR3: CASTSRSGKLFF. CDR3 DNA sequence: TGTGCCAGCACCTCAAGATCCGGAAAACTGTTTTTT. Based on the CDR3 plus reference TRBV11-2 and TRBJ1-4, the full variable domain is EAGVAQSPRYKIIEKRQSVAFWCNPISGHATLYWYQQILGQGPKLLIQFQNNGVVDDSQLPKDRFSAERLKGVDSTLKIQPAKLEDSAVYLCASTSRSGKLFFGSGTQLSVL.

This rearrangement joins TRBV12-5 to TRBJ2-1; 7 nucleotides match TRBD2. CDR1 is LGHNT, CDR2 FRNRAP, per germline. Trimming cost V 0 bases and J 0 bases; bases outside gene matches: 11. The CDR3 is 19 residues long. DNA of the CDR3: TGTGCTAGTGGTTTGGTTGACGGGCTAGCGGAGATCTCCTACAATGAGCAGTTCTTC. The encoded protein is CASGLVDGLAEISYNEQFF.

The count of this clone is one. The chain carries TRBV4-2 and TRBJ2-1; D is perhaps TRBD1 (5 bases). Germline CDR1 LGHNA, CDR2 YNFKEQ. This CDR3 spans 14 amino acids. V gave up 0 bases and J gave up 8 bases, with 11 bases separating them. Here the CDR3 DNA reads TGTGCCAGCAGCCAAGATCTGGGGCTAGATGAGCAGTTCTTC. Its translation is CASSQDLGLDEQFF.

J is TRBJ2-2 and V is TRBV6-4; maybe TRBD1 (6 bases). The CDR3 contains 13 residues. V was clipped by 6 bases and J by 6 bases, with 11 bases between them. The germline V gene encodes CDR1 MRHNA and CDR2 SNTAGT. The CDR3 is CASSTGWAGELFF. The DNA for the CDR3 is TGTGCCAGCAGCACAGGGTGGGCCGGGGAGCTGTTTTTT.

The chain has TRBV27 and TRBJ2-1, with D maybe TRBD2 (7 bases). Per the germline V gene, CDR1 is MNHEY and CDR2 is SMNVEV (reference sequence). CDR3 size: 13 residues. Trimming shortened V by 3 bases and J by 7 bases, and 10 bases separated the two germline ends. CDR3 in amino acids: CASSFAGANEQFF. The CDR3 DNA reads TGTGCCAGCAGTTTTGCGGGGGCGAATGAGCAGTTCTTC.

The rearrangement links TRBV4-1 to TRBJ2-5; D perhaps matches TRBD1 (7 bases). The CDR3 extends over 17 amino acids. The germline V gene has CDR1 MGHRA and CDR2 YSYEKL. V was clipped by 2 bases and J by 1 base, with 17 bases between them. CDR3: CASSQPQRRGRQETQYF. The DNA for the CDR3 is TGCGCCAGCAGCCAACCTCAAAGGAGGGGGCGCCAAGAGACCCAGTACTTC.

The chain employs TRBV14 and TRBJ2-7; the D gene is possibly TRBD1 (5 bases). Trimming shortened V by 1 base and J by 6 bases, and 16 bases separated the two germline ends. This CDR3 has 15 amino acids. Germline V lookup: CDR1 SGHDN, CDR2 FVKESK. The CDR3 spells CASSQVPRQKSEQYF. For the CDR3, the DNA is TGTGCCAGCAGCCAAGTTCCTCGACAGAAGTCCGAGCAGTACTTC.